This TCR beta chain comes out of a study of identical twins' blood T cells. Whole-study context: Approximately 50 million reads came from around twelve libraries, six alpha, six beta. Overall study results and limits: Twins shared more top CDR3 clonotypes than unrelated donors did. Twin similarity might stem from environmental factors, not only genetics. Even for out-of-frame TCRbeta, twins reportedly shared V gene usage much more than unrelated donors.

With 6 bases clipped from V and 3 bases from J, the junction kept 6 bases outside the gene matches. The CDR3 has 13 amino acids. The germline gives CDR1 SGHRS, CDR2 YFSETQ. Details on this clonotype: What it binds is unknown.

TCRdb redid the calling of the 5' RACE reads with MiXCR, one entry per CDR3 protein. The table includes around 380,000 distinct CDR3 sequences, roughly 30% detected once. The TCR sequence derives from a woman between 18 and 55 years old in good health. The genes are TRBV5-1 and TRBJ2-7, with 7 bases identical to TRBD1. The specimen was PBMCs. The CDR3 loop reads CASKKTGNYEQYF. The CDR3 coding sequence is TGCGCCAGCAAAAAGACAGGGAACTACGAGCAGTACTTC.